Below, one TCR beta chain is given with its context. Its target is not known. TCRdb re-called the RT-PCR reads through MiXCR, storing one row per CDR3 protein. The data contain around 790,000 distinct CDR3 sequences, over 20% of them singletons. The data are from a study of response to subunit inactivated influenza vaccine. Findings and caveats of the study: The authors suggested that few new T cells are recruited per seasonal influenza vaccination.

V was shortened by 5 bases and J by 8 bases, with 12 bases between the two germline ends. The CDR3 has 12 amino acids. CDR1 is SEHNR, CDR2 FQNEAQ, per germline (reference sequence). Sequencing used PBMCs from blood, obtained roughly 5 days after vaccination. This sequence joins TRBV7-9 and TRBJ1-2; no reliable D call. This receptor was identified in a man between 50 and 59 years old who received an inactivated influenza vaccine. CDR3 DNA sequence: TGTGCCAGCAGCCCGGGTTTCAGGGGCTACACCTTC. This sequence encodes CASSPGFRGYTF.